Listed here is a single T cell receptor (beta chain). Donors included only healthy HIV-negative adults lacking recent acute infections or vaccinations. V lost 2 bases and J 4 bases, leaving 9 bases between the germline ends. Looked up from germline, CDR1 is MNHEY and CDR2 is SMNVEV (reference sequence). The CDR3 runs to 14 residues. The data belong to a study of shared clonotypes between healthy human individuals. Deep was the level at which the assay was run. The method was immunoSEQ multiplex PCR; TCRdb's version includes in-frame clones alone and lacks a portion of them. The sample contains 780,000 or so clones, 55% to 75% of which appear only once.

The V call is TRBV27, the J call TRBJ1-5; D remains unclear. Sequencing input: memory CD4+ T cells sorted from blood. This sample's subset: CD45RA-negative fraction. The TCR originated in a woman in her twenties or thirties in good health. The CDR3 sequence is CASSLAGSNQPQHF. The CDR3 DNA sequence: TGTGCCAGCAGTTTAGCCGGGTCGAATCAGCCCCAGCATTTT.